This is a list of T cell receptor beta chains from one sample in a study of shared clonotypes between healthy human individuals. Sequencing was performed with immunoSEQ multiplex PCR; in TCRdb, only in-frame clones are kept and a portion is missing. This sample has some 790,000 clones, with about two thirds found just once. Input material: memory CD4+ T cells sorted from blood. The receptors derive from a woman aged 25 to 39 in good health. CDR3s include the opening cysteine and the closing phenylalanine or tryptophan. A D gene is named only where the DNA matches it firmly. For some rows the clone size is stated as once, few or many, or as a class when expanded; others skip it.

D gene	clone size	V gene	J gene	CDR3 DNA	CDR3 protein
NA	NA	TRBV5-1	TRBJ2-5	TGCGCCAGCACAGCGGACACGACACAAGAGACCCAGTACTTC	CASTADTTQETQYF
TRBD1	NA	TRBV5-5	TRBJ1-1	TGTGCCAGCAGCTATTTGAGGGACAGCAGCGCTTTCTTT	CASSYLRDSSAFF
NA	NA	TRBV5-1	TRBJ2-7	TGCGCCAGCAGCTTGTGGCAGGGCACCTCTAGGGGCGAGCAGTACTTC	CASSLWQGTSRGEQYF
NA	NA	TRBV28	TRBJ2-5	TGTGCCAGCAGTCTGCTACAGAAAGAGACCCAGTACTTC	CASSLLQKETQYF
NA	NA	TRBV27	TRBJ1-1	TGTGCCAGCAGTTTATATTGGGGCACTGAAGCTTTCTTT	CASSLYWGTEAFF
NA	NA	TRBV29-1	TRBJ1-1	TGCAGCGTACACAGGAACACTGAAGCTTTCTTT	CSVHRNTEAFF
NA	NA	TRBV2	TRBJ2-7	TGTGCCAGCAGATTCTCCGGACAGACCGAGCAGTACTTC	CASRFSGQTEQYF
NA	NA	TRBV11-3	TRBJ2-1	TGTGCCAGCAGCTGGGGGGCCCGAAATGAGCAGTTCTTC	CASSWGARNEQFF
TRBD1	NA	TRBV19	TRBJ1-5	TGTGCCAGTAGTGGCGGGACAGGGGGCATATATAGCAATCAGCCCCAGCATTTT	CASSGGTGGIYSNQPQHF
NA	once	TRBV29-1	TRBJ2-7	TGCAGCGTTGTAGGGCAGACTAAAGAGCAGTACTTC	CSVVGQTKEQYF
TRBD2	NA	TRBV4-1	TRBJ2-7	TGCGCCAGCAGCCAAGGCGGACTAGCGGGAGGGTCCTACGAGCAGTACTTC	CASSQGGLAGGSYEQYF
TRBD1	NA	TRBV7-2	TRBJ2-7	TGTGCCAGCAGCTTAGGAGGAGGGACAGGTGGACTCGAGCAGTACTTC	CASSLGGGTGGLEQYF
TRBD2	NA	TRBV5-1	TRBJ2-5	TGCGCCAGCAGTTCAATAGCTAGCGGGGGGTCCGTTGAGACCCAGTACTTC	CASSSIASGGSVETQYF
NA	NA	TRBV6-1	TRBJ1-2	TGTGCCAGCAGTGAACGGCTAGGGACACAATATGGCTACACCTTC	CASSERLGTQYGYTF
TRBD1	NA	TRBV6-1	TRBJ2-3	TGTGCCAGCAGTGGCCGACAGGGCGGATTGATAGATACGCAGTATTTT	CASSGRQGGLIDTQYF
NA	NA	TRBV7-9	TRBJ2-3	TGTGCCAGCAGACCTGTTGGTGGCGATCACACAGATACGCAGTATTTT	CASRPVGGDHTDTQYF
NA	NA	TRBV6-1	TRBJ2-5	TGTGCCAGCAGTGGGGGTTTGGAGGAGACCCAGTACTTC	CASSGGLEETQYF
NA	NA	TRBV28	TRBJ2-1	TGTGCCAGCAGTTTAGCGGACTACAATGAGCAGTTCTTC	CASSLADYNEQFF
TRBD1	NA	TRBV29-1	TRBJ2-1	TGCAGCGTTGTTGGACAGGGGATCAACAATGAGCAGTTCTTC	CSVVGQGINNEQFF
TRBD2	NA	TRBV7-6	TRBJ2-1	TGTGCCAGCAGCCAATCTGTGGGGGGGTACAATGAGCAGTTCTTC	CASSQSVGGYNEQFF
NA	NA	TRBV6-6	TRBJ1-5	TGTGCCAGCAGTCAAAGTAACAGTTGGCAGCCCCAGCATTTT	CASSQSNSWQPQHF
NA	once	TRBV2	TRBJ2-7	TGTGCCAGCGTTGACGAATCCGTAAGCTCCTACGAGCAGTACTTC	CASVDESVSSYEQYF
TRBD2	NA	TRBV5-1	TRBJ2-7	TGCGCCAGCAGCTTGGGGCCCAGCGGGAGCTCCTACGAGCAGTACTTC	CASSLGPSGSSYEQYF
NA	NA	TRBV7-7	TRBJ2-3	TGTGCCAGCAGCTTAGTGGGCACAGATACGCAGTATTTT	CASSLVGTDTQYF
TRBD2	NA	TRBV19	TRBJ2-1	TGTGCCAGCCAAGGGAGGGTTCGCTCCTACAATGAGCAGTTCTTC	CASQGRVRSYNEQFF
NA	NA	TRBV4-2	TRBJ1-4	TGTGCCAGCAGCCAAGTAGGGTTTGGGGGCCGGGCCGAAAAACTGTTTTTT	CASSQVGFGGRAEKLFF
TRBD1	many	TRBV14	TRBJ2-7	TGTGCCAGCAGCCAAGATGGGACAGGTCGGTCCTACGAGCAGTACTTC	CASSQDGTGRSYEQYF
NA	NA	TRBV28	TRBJ1-2	TGTGCCAGCAGTTTACAAGGGACGCGAGGCTACACCTTC	CASSLQGTRGYTF
NA	NA	TRBV9	TRBJ1-1	TGTGCCAGCAGCCTTACCGGACAGACCGAAGCTTTCTTT	CASSLTGQTEAFF
NA	NA	TRBV5-5	TRBJ1-5	TGTGCCAGCAGCCCCACACTAACAGGGCGCAATCAGCCCCAGCATTTT	CASSPTLTGRNQPQHF
TRBD1	few	TRBV5-1	TRBJ2-7	TGCGCCAGCAGCTTGACGGCGGGACAGGATCTAACCACTTACGAGCAGTACTTC	CASSLTAGQDLTTYEQYF
NA	many	TRBV2	TRBJ2-3	TGTGCCAGCATCAGTACGGCGGACACAGATACGCAGTATTTT	CASISTADTDTQYF
NA	NA	TRBV21-1	TRBJ1-1	TGTGCCAGCAGCCATAGACAGGGGGCCTTCTTT	CASSHRQGAFF
NA	NA	TRBV19	TRBJ1-2	TGTGCCAGTAGTCTTCGCGGATACTATGGCTACACCTTC	CASSLRGYYGYTF
NA	NA	TRBV7-2	TRBJ2-5	TGTGCCAGCAGCTTACGGCACGGGGCGGCGGAGACCCAGTACTTC	CASSLRHGAAETQYF
TRBD1	NA	TRBV29-1	TRBJ1-4	TGCAGCGTGGACAGAACCGGGACAGGGGATGAAAAACTGTTTTTT	CSVDRTGTGDEKLFF
NA	NA	TRBV7-8	TRBJ2-5	TGTGCCAGCAGCTCCCTGGACGAAGGGGTGACCCAGTACTTC	CASSSLDEGVTQYF
NA	NA	TRBV6-1	TRBJ2-7	TGTGCCAGTTCCCGGGGGAGCCTCCCAGGTGACGAGCAGTACTTC	CASSRGSLPGDEQYF
TRBD1	NA	TRBV6-6	TRBJ2-7	TGTGCCAGCAGAAGGACAGGAAGTATTCTGTCGGAAGAGCAGTACTTC	CASRRTGSILSEEQYF
NA	NA	TRBV30	TRBJ2-3	TGTGCCTGGACCCGCGGGAACACAGATACGCAGTATTTT	CAWTRGNTDTQYF
NA	NA	TRBV7-2	TRBJ2-5	TGTGCCAGCACCATAGACCCACAGGCAGAGACCCAGTACTTC	CASTIDPQAETQYF
TRBD1	NA	TRBV13	TRBJ2-7	TGTGCCAGCAGCTTACAACAGGGGGCTCGGGAGCAGTACTTC	CASSLQQGAREQYF
TRBD2	NA	TRBV7-6	TRBJ2-5	TGTGCCAGCAGCTTAGGACTAGCCCCGACCCTCCAGGAGACCCAGTACTTC	CASSLGLAPTLQETQYF
NA	few	TRBV23-1	TRBJ2-1	TGCGCCAGCATTGGCCTCTACAATGAGCAGTTCTTC	CASIGLYNEQFF
TRBD1	NA	TRBV18	TRBJ1-5	TGTGCCAGCTCAGGGGGGACAGGGAAAGATCAGCCCCAGCATTTT	CASSGGTGKDQPQHF
NA	once	TRBV4-1	TRBJ2-4	TGCGCCAGCAGCCAAGTCCCGGGGAACAAAAACATTCAGTACTTC	CASSQVPGNKNIQYF
NA	NA	TRBV28	TRBJ1-2	TGTGCCAGCAGTTTAGGGGAGGACATGGGGTATGGCTACACCTTC	CASSLGEDMGYGYTF
NA	once	TRBV6-5	TRBJ1-5	TGTGCCAGCAGTTCCTTCAGTCTTGGTAGCAATCAGCCCCAGCATTTT	CASSSFSLGSNQPQHF